These 23 T cell receptor beta chains were all obtained from the same sample, sequenced in a study of response to subunit inactivated influenza vaccine. TCRdb reanalysed the RT-PCR reads using MiXCR and keeps one entry per CDR3 protein. This sample has about 700,000 distinct CDR3 sequences, with around a sixth found just once. The sample consisted of PBMCs from blood, taken about 12 days after vaccination. These receptors were obtained from a man aged 50-60 years who received an inactivated influenza vaccine.

This chain connects TRBV7-9 to TRBJ1-2, with 11 bases lining up with TRBD1. The CDR3 loop spans 15 amino acids. Germline V gene sequence: CDR1 SEHNR, CDR2 FQNEAQ (reference sequence). Unmatched junction bases numbered 5, after V lost 4 bases and J lost 4 bases. Here the CDR3 reads CASSSGQGAAYGYTF. CDR3 bases: TGTGCCAGCAGCTCTGGACAGGGGGCTGCCTATGGCTACACCTTC.

This rearrangement joins TRBV20-1 to TRBJ2-5, with 11 bases fitting TRBD2. Unmatched junction bases numbered 4, after V lost 2 bases and J lost 5 bases. This CDR3 contains 14 residues. Per the germline V gene, CDR1 is DFQATT and CDR2 is SNEGSKA (reference sequence). The CDR3 protein is CSARLAGGRETQYF. Written as DNA, the CDR3 is TGCAGTGCTAGACTAGCGGGGGGCCGGGAGACCCAGTACTTC.

The chain carries TRBV6-1 and TRBJ2-1; 13 positions agree with TRBD2. With V trimmed by 6 bases and J by 5 bases, 4 bases remained unmatched. The CDR3 sequence is 15 residues long. Germline-derived CDR1 and CDR2 are MNHNS and SASEGT. The CDR3 region is CASSTTSGGNNEQFF. For the CDR3, the DNA is TGTGCCAGCAGCACGACTAGCGGGGGGAACAATGAGCAGTTCTTC.

The rearrangement uses TRBV6-5 and TRBJ1-1; 9 nucleotides align to TRBD1. Losses at the gene ends were 0 bases for V and 2 bases for J; bases not matched to a gene: 7. CDR1 MNHEY and CDR2 SVGAGI come from the germline V gene. This CDR3 has 17 residues. The CDR3 nucleotides are TGTGCCAGCAGTTACTCGATTCGACAGGGGGTAAACACTGAAGCTTTCTTT. This translates into CASSYSIRQGVNTEAFF.

The DNA for the CDR3 is TGTGCCAGCAGTTTAGGACTAGCGAGGAACGAGCAGTACTTC. Amino acids: CASSLGLARNEQYF. V gene TRBV28 combines with J gene TRBJ2-7; 9 bases match TRBD2. Germline V lookup: CDR1 MDHEN, CDR2 SYDVKM. The CDR3 extends over 14 amino acids. V shed 2 bases and J 5 bases; nucleotides not matched to a gene: 4.

The chain recombines TRBV4-2 with TRBJ2-2; D perhaps matches TRBD1 (5 bases). Germline CDR1 LGHNA, CDR2 YNFKEQ. V was trimmed by 4 bases and J by 0 bases, leaving 18 bases between them. CDR3 length equals 18 residues. CDR3: CASSRERRTNSNTGELFF. CDR3 nucleotide sequence: TGTGCCAGCAGCCGAGAAAGAAGGACAAACTCGAACACCGGGGAGCTGTTTTTT.

This clonotype was observed at least ten times. This chain connects TRBV3-1 to TRBJ2-2; 12 bases agree with TRBD1. CDR1 LGHDT and CDR2 YNNKEL come from the germline V gene (reference sequence). V lost 3 bases and J lost 7; bases outside the gene matches: 9. The CDR3 runs 17 residues. CDR3 protein: CASSHPPGTGGFGELFF. Written as DNA, the CDR3 is TGTGCCAGCAGCCACCCGCCCGGGACAGGGGGCTTCGGGGAGCTGTTTTTT.

The table lists this clonotype with a few counts. The CDR3 loop reads CAISEPGGSYEQYF. CDR3 nucleotide sequence: TGTGCCATCAGTGAACCGGGCGGATCCTACGAGCAGTACTTC. The chain uses TRBV10-3 and TRBJ2-7; the D is unclear. CDR3 size: 14 residues. Germline V CDR1 and CDR2: ENHRY, SYGVKD. V lost 3 bases and J 1 base, leaving 10 bases between the germline ends.

J is TRBJ2-5 and V is TRBV15; 8 nucleotides agree with TRBD2. Germline CDR1 LNHNV, CDR2 YYDKDF (reference sequence). This CDR3 contains 17 residues. After removal of 1 base from V and 2 bases from J, the junction contained 9 bases not matched to a gene. In DNA, the CDR3 is TGTGCCACCAGCAGAGGGACTAGCCTAACCCTACAAGAGACCCAGTACTTC. Protein: CATSRGTSLTLQETQYF.

This clonotype was counted many times. V and J are TRBV5-1 and TRBJ2-7; TRBD1 might be the D (6 bases). V lost 4 bases, J lost 3 bases, and 20 bases lay in between. Germline values: CDR1 SGHRS, CDR2 YFSETQ. This CDR3 contains 16 residues. As DNA, the CDR3 is TGCGCCAGCAGCCCGGATCTCGGCAGGGGAGACTACGAGCAGTACTTC. Translation: CASSPDLGRGDYEQYF.

The V and J genes are TRBV5-4 and TRBJ2-5, with 12 bases fitting TRBD2. This CDR3 is 15 amino acids long. After removal of 1 base from V and 4 bases from J, the junction contained 2 bases not matched to a gene. Germline CDR1 reads SGHNT; CDR2 reads YYREEE (reference sequence). DNA of the CDR3: TGTGCCAGCAGCTTGAAACTAGCGGGAGGAGAGACCCAGTACTTC. It translates to CASSLKLAGGETQYF.

This clonotype was detected a few times. The chain links TRBV10-3 to TRBJ2-6, with D perhaps TRBD1 (6 bases). V was shortened by 8 bases and J by 0 bases, with 14 bases between the two germline ends. The CDR3 has 16 residues. Germline V lookup: CDR1 ENHRY, CDR2 SYGVKD. CDR3 bases: TGTGCCATCTCCCCACAAGGGGGCTCTGGGGCCAACGTCCTGACTTTC. Translating gives CAISPQGGSGANVLTF.

Concerning this clonotype: This is likely a read error, given that the CDR3 carries no conserved phenylalanine or tryptophan at its end. The V gene is TRBV18, the J gene TRBJ2-5; TRBD1 or TRBD2 may be the D gene (5 bases each). Germline-derived CDR1 and CDR2 are KGHSH and LQKENI. The CDR3 contains 13 residues. Trimming left V 2 bases short and J 9 bases short, with 13 bases between. CDR3 DNA: TGTGCCAGCTCACCAGGGACGGAAGGGGCCCAGTACCTC. It yields the protein CASSPGTEGAQYL.

This clonotype was observed a few times. J is TRBJ1-2 and V is TRBV12-3 or TRBV12-4, with 7 nucleotides matching TRBD1. This CDR3 region has 15 residues. Losses at the gene ends were 5 bases for V and 6 bases for J; bases not matched to a gene: 12. CDR3 in amino acids: CASSIRGGVYNGYTF. CDR3 DNA: TGTGCCAGCAGTATCAGGGGGGGGGTCTATAATGGCTACACCTTC.

The rearrangement joins TRBV5-1 to TRBJ2-3; 8 bases fit TRBD2. V trimming: 6 bases; J trimming: 1 base; junction bases outside the gene matches: 10. This CDR3 comprises 16 residues. Germline lookup yields CDR1 SGHRS and CDR2 YFSETQ. CDR3 region: CASTREGTGGTDTQYF. CDR3 DNA: TGCGCCAGCACCCGGGAGGGGACTGGGGGCACAGATACGCAGTATTTT.

This clonotype was seen only a few times. V and J are TRBV20-1 and TRBJ1-6, with 8 bases aligning to TRBD1. The germline gives CDR1 DFQATT, CDR2 SNEGSKA (reference sequence). The CDR3 sequence is 13 residues long. Trimming took 3 bases from V and 7 from J; bases not matched to a gene: 2. CDR3 protein: CSARDRENSPLHF. In DNA form, the CDR3 reads TGCAGTGCTAGGGACAGGGAGAATTCACCCCTCCACTTT.

This clonotype was seen only a few times. The chain couples TRBV18 to TRBJ2-5; possibly TRBD1 for D (5 bases). CDR3 length: 15 amino acids. Trimming took 2 bases from V and 5 from J, leaving 15 bases between them. Germline V CDR1 and CDR2: KGHSH, LQKENI. The CDR3, as DNA: TGTGCCAGCTCACCAACCGCGGCCAGGGTGGAGACCCAGTACTTC. It is translated as CASSPTAARVETQYF.

This clonotype has more than one count but fewer than ten. The CDR3 DNA follows: TGTGCCAGCAGTGCGGGACTTCGCAATGAGCAGTTCTTC. It codes for CASSAGLRNEQFF. This chain connects TRBV27 to TRBJ2-1, with D perhaps TRBD2 (6 bases). V was clipped by 5 bases and J by 6 bases, with 11 bases between them. The germline V gene encodes CDR1 MNHEY and CDR2 SMNVEV (reference sequence). The CDR3 runs 13 residues.

This sequence joins TRBV28 and TRBJ2-5, with a weak D call TRBD1 (6 bases). Germline V lookup: CDR1 MDHEN, CDR2 SYDVKM. Trimming took off 7 bases at V and 0 bases at J, with 15 bases between the two ends. The CDR3 runs to 15 residues. CDR3 nucleotides: TGTGCCAGCATTGACAGGCCCTGGTACCAAGAGACCCAGTACTTC. This sequence encodes CASIDRPWYQETQYF.

V is TRBV5-1 and J is TRBJ2-3, with no clear D. Germline V gene lookup returns CDR1 SGHRS and CDR2 YFSETQ. The V end lost 0 bases, the J end lost 0 bases, and 14 bases lay between the germline ends. The CDR3 runs to 17 residues. In DNA, the CDR3 is TGCGCCAGCAGCTTGGGAGCGATTCTAATCAGCACAGATACGCAGTATTTT. Translation gives CASSLGAILISTDTQYF. Complete variable domain (other parts from reference TRBV5-1 and TRBJ2-3): KAGVTQTPRYLIKTRGQQVTLSCSPISGHRSVSWYQQTPGQGLQFLFEYFSETQRNKGNFPGRFSGRQFSNSRSEMNVSTLELGDSALYLCASSLGAILISTDTQYFGPGTRLTVL.

The V and J genes are TRBV6-2 or TRBV6-3 and TRBJ1-1, with D perhaps matching TRBD1 (6 bases). The CDR3 runs 13 residues. Germline CDR1 reads MNHEY; CDR2 reads SVGEGT. V shed 2 bases and J shed 7 bases, with 11 bases lying between them. CDR3 DNA sequence: TGTGCCAGCAGTTACCGTCCGGGACATGAAGCTTTCTTT. It specifies CASSYRPGHEAFF.

This clonotype was seen ten or more times. V and J are TRBV29-1 and TRBJ1-1; no definite D call. Germline V gene data show CDR1 as SQVTM and CDR2 as ANQGSEA. The CDR3 loop spans 12 amino acids. Trimming stripped 2 bases from V and 0 bases from J, with 4 bases between. This CDR3 reads CSVETLNTEAFF. CDR3 DNA: TGCAGCGTTGAAACGTTGAACACTGAAGCTTTCTTT.

The chain links TRBV15 to TRBJ2-1; tentative D call: TRBD1 (6 bases). The germline gives CDR1 LNHNV, CDR2 YYDKDF (reference sequence). V was trimmed by 0 bases and J by 8 bases, leaving 14 bases between them. The CDR3 is 15 residues long. Here the CDR3 reads CATSRDGLKGDEQFF. The CDR3 DNA reads as TGTGCCACCAGCAGAGATGGGTTAAAGGGGGATGAGCAGTTCTTC.